One sample yielded the 21 T cell receptor beta chains listed below, sequenced in a study of blood T cell repertoires in COVID-19 (TCRdb year 2020). Library preparation used the immunoSEQ multiplex PCR assay. Entries here come from immuneACCESS through TCRdb and include only in-frame sequences with V and J called. Some clones fail to appear in such tables; in the studies checked, an unresolved V gene covers under half of the shortfall, and the cause of the remainder is unknown. For this sample the table gives roughly 110,000 clones, of which 88% were detected only once. Around 7% of the sample belongs to the ten largest clones. The material sequenced was peripheral blood. These receptors originate from a man aged 45-60 years with active or convalescent COVID-19.

The V call is TRBV3-1 (or the pseudogene TRBV3-2), the J call TRBJ2-5, with TRBD2 matching over 12 bases. The CDR3 is 15 residues long. Germline V lookup: CDR1 LGHDT, CDR2 YNNKEL (reference sequence). V was pared by 4 bases and J by 5 bases, with 5 bases of the junction left unmatched. The CDR3 sequence is CASSRLAGVGETQYF. The DNA of the CDR3 is TGTGCCAGCAGCCGACTAGCGGGAGTAGGTGAGACCCAGTACTTC.

V and J are TRBV9 and TRBJ2-4; 11 bases agree with TRBD2. The CDR3 totals 16 residues. V trimming: 0 bases; J trimming: 6 bases; junction bases outside the gene matches: 5. Per the germline V gene, CDR1 is SGDLS and CDR2 is YYNGEE. The chain's CDR3 is CASSVEGTSGRNIQYF. The CDR3 DNA is TGTGCCAGCAGCGTAGAAGGGACTAGCGGAAGAAACATTCAGTACTTC. Full variable domain (outside the CDR3, taken from reference TRBV9 and TRBJ2-4): DSGVTQTPKHLITATGQRVTLRCSPRSGDLSVYWYQQSLDQGLQFLIQYYNGEERAKGNILERFSAQQFPDLHSELNLSSLELGDSALYFCASSVEGTSGRNIQYFGAGTRLSVL.

The chain combines TRBV7-9 with TRBJ2-1; no clear D. This CDR3 has 16 residues. Trimming pared 5 bases from V and 7 bases from J, leaving 21 bases between. Germline-derived CDR1 and CDR2 are SEHNR and FQNEAQ (reference sequence). The CDR3 loop is CASSLLLPDVRNEQFF. The CDR3 nucleotides are TGTGCCAGCAGCCTACTACTCCCTGACGTCCGTAATGAGCAGTTCTTC.

There are a few counts of this clone. J is TRBJ2-1 and V is TRBV18; 11 nucleotides line up with TRBD2. V trimming: 8 bases; J trimming: 9 bases; junction bases outside the gene matches: 12. This CDR3 has 15 residues. CDR1 is KGHSH and CDR2 is LQKENI in the germline V gene. The DNA of the CDR3 is TGTGCCAGCACAGGGGAACTAGCGGGAGCAGGTGAGCAGTTCTTC. Its protein product is CASTGELAGAGEQFF.

The chain is built from TRBV20-1 and TRBJ2-1, with D maybe TRBD1 (6 bases). V gave up 3 bases and J gave up 10 bases, with 13 bases separating them. Germline V gene lookup returns CDR1 DFQATT and CDR2 SNEGSKA (reference sequence). This CDR3 is 12 amino acids long. The CDR3 reads CSASRSGEEQFF. The CDR3 coding sequence is TGCAGTGCTAGTCGTTCAGGGGAGGAGCAGTTCTTC.

CDR3 sequence: CASSLGTSGRHEQYF. Here the CDR3 DNA reads TGTGCCAGCAGCTTGGGGACTAGCGGGAGACACGAGCAGTACTTC. The genes are TRBV7-9 and TRBJ2-7, with 14 positions matching TRBD2. The CDR3 sequence is 15 residues long. The germline V gene has CDR1 SEHNR and CDR2 FQNEAQ (reference sequence). Unmatched junction bases numbered 3, after V lost 3 bases and J lost 5 bases.

In its sample, this clone was seen a few times. This sample also contains other DNA sequences that code for the same CDR3. V and J are TRBV28 and TRBJ2-7; the D is unclear. The CDR3 runs 11 residues. Trimming took off 3 bases at V and 3 bases at J, with 3 bases between the two ends. Per germline, CDR1 MDHEN and CDR2 SYDVKM. CDR3 in DNA: TGTGCCAGCAGTTTTCTCTACGAGCAGTACTTC. The encoded protein is CASSFLYEQYF.

The V call is TRBV7-8, the J call TRBJ2-5, with D maybe TRBD2 (6 bases). Deletions cut 4 bases from V and 3 bases from J, with 15 bases between. Per germline, CDR1 SGHVS and CDR2 FQNEAQ. The length of the CDR3 is 15 residues. The CDR3 spells CASSSLGSGEETQYF. The CDR3 DNA reads as TGTGCCAGCAGCTCCCTAGGTAGCGGAGAAGAGACCCAGTACTTC.

The V and J genes are TRBV7-8 and TRBJ1-1; D unresolved. CDR1 is SGHVS and CDR2 is FQNEAQ in the germline V gene. The CDR3 covers 13 residues. Trimming shortened V by 5 bases and J by 1 base, and 8 bases separated the two germline ends. The chain's CDR3 is CASSRTQNTEAFF. Here the CDR3 DNA reads TGTGCCAGCAGCCGAACACAGAACACTGAAGCTTTCTTT.

This chain uses TRBV6-6 with TRBJ2-7; TRBD1 agrees at 7 bases. This CDR3 comprises 16 residues. J lost 6 bases, V lost 0 bases, and 11 bases had no gene match. Germline V lookup: CDR1 MNHNY, CDR2 SVGAGI (reference sequence). The CDR3 here is CASSYSTVTGISEQYF. The DNA for the CDR3 is TGTGCCAGCAGTTACTCGACCGTGACAGGGATCAGCGAGCAGTACTTC.

This chain connects TRBV19 to TRBJ2-7, with D tentatively TRBD1 (5 bases). This CDR3 contains 13 residues. Germline CDR1 reads LNHDA; CDR2 reads SQIVND (reference sequence). V was pared by 4 bases and J by 2 bases, with 9 bases between. CDR3 loop: CASSTTGTYEQYF. CDR3 bases: TGTGCCAGTAGTACAACAGGAACCTACGAGCAGTACTTC.

The V and J genes are TRBV7-9 and TRBJ1-5, with 8 bases fitting TRBD1. Germline V lookup: CDR1 SEHNR, CDR2 FQNEAQ (reference sequence). This CDR3 has 14 amino acids. The V segment lost 5 bases and the J segment 5 bases; nucleotides outside the gene matches: 5. The CDR3 DNA reads as TGTGCCAGCAGCCTGGACAGGGAAGATCAGCCCCAGCATTTT. It is translated as CASSLDREDQPQHF.

The chain has TRBV13 and TRBJ2-5; TRBD2 agrees at 9 bases. The germline V gene encodes CDR1 PRHDT and CDR2 FYEKMQ (reference sequence). J lost 5 bases, V lost 0 bases, and 4 bases had no gene match. The CDR3 runs 15 residues. CDR3 sequence (DNA): TGTGCCAGCAGCTTAGGTGGCGGGAGGGCTGAGACCCAGTACTTC. Amino acid sequence: CASSLGGGRAETQYF.

The chain carries TRBV4-1 and TRBJ2-1; D might be TRBD2 (5 bases). In germline, CDR1 is MGHRA, CDR2 YSYEKL. The V end was cut by 5 bases, the J end by 6 bases, with 8 bases between. This CDR3 region has 12 residues. This CDR3 reads CASSFTSNEQFF. The CDR3 DNA reads as TGCGCCAGCAGCTTCACTAGCAATGAGCAGTTCTTC.

This chain joins TRBV11-2 and TRBJ1-5; unclear D gene. The germline gives CDR1 SGHAT, CDR2 FQNNGV. Trimming pared 1 base from V and 6 bases from J, leaving 7 bases between. This CDR3 has 13 residues. The CDR3 loop is CASSLASGQPQHF. Written as DNA, the CDR3 is TGTGCCAGCAGCTTAGCCTCAGGTCAGCCCCAGCATTTT.

This chain uses TRBV5-1 with TRBJ2-5; 12 bases agree with TRBD2. This CDR3 has 18 amino acids. Germline CDR1 is SGHRS and CDR2 is YFSETQ. The J segment lost 4 bases and the V segment lost 3 bases, leaving 13 bases of the junction unmatched. The CDR3 bases are TGCGCCAGCAGCTATTACACGACTAGCGGGAGCCGGGCAGAGACCCAGTACTTC. This translates into CASSYYTTSGSRAETQYF.

The chain is built from TRBV10-3 and TRBJ1-1; 10 bases line up with TRBD1. Losses at the gene ends were 6 bases for V and 6 bases for J; bases not matched to a gene: 7. CDR3 length: 14 residues. Looked up from germline, CDR1 is ENHRY and CDR2 is SYGVKD. The CDR3 sequence: CAIRRQGAEAEAFF. CDR3 bases: TGTGCCATCAGGAGACAGGGGGCAGAGGCTGAAGCTTTCTTT.

The genes are TRBV7-8 and TRBJ2-7, with TRBD1 as a possible D gene (6 bases). V shed 8 bases and J shed 4 bases, with 21 bases lying between them. Germline V gene sequence: CDR1 SGHVS, CDR2 FQNEAQ. The CDR3 length is 15 residues. CDR3 sequence (DNA): TGTGCCAGCTCTCAGAACAGGGCCGGTCTATACGAGCAGTACTTC. Encoded protein: CASSQNRAGLYEQYF.

As for this clone: A read error may produce the germline difference seen at one junction end. The V gene is TRBV7-2, the J gene TRBJ1-2, with D unresolved. The CDR3 totals 12 residues. Germline values: CDR1 SGHTA, CDR2 FQGNSA. CDR3 in amino acids: CASSLGFTVRIF. The CDR3 DNA sequence: TGTGCCAGCAGCTTAGGATTCACAGTGAGAATCTTC.

The chain recombines TRBV7-6 with TRBJ2-1; TRBD2 might be the D (5 bases). V was clipped by 5 bases and J by 4 bases, with 12 bases between them. The CDR3 is 14 amino acids. Germline-derived CDR1 and CDR2 are SGHVS and FNYEAQ. Written as DNA, the CDR3 is TGTGCCAGCAGCCCTGGGAGAAGTTACAATGAGCAGTTCTTC. This encodes CASSPGRSYNEQFF.

The chain couples TRBV7-9 to TRBJ2-1; 8 bases are a match to TRBD2. This CDR3 contains 14 residues. From germline, CDR1 is SEHNR and CDR2 FQNEAQ (reference sequence). J was trimmed by 2 bases and V by 5 bases; bases with no gene match: 2. This CDR3 is CASSVSGTYNEQFF. Here the CDR3 DNA reads TGTGCCAGCAGCGTTAGCGGGACCTACAATGAGCAGTTCTTC.